These 29 T cell receptor beta chains were all obtained from the same sample, sequenced in a study of T cell responses to AZD1222 COVID-19 vaccine. Profiling relied on immunoSEQ multiplex PCR, and the TCRdb table lists in-frame clones only, not all of them. The data show about 180,000 clones, 70% to 90% seen once. Material: peripheral blood, obtained 28 days after the second AZD1222 dose. The receptors were sampled from an adult who received the AZD1222 COVID-19 vaccine.

The V and J genes are TRBV15 and TRBJ2-5, with 10 bases lining up with TRBD2. The CDR3 sequence is 16 residues long. Germline CDR1 and CDR2: LNHNV and YYDKDF (reference sequence). After removal of 1 base from V and 1 base from J, the junction contained 3 bases not matched to a gene. In DNA form, the CDR3 reads TGTGCCACCAGCAGAGGGGCTAGCGGGGGCCAAGAGACCCAGTACTTC. This translates into CATSRGASGGQETQYF.

The chain employs TRBV27 and TRBJ1-1, with D unresolved. The CDR3 loop spans 14 amino acids. Trimming left V 3 bases short and J 2 bases short, with 10 bases between. Per the germline V gene, CDR1 is MNHEY and CDR2 is SMNVEV (reference sequence). The CDR3 reads CASSFQPPNTEAFF. CDR3 DNA: TGTGCCAGCAGTTTTCAGCCCCCAAACACTGAAGCTTTCTTT.

The gene calls are TRBV5-1 and TRBJ2-1; D may be TRBD1 (5 bases). Per germline, CDR1 SGHRS and CDR2 YFSETQ. The CDR3 sequence is 17 residues long. The V end lost 3 bases, the J end lost 2 bases, and 18 bases lay between the germline ends. CDR3 sequence reads: CASSSTARVGPYNEQFF. The CDR3 DNA is TGCGCCAGCAGCTCGACAGCTAGGGTCGGCCCCTACAATGAGCAGTTCTTC.

V usage is TRBV28 and J usage is TRBJ2-7; D tentatively reads TRBD1 or TRBD2 (5 bases each). The CDR3 is made up of 13 amino acids. V was cut by 7 bases and J by 1 base, with 11 bases left in between. In germline, CDR1 is MDHEN, CDR2 SYDVKM. CDR3 sequence: CASKRGASYEQYF. The CDR3 DNA reads TGTGCCAGCAAACGGGGCGCTTCCTACGAGCAGTACTTC.

CDR3 coding DNA: TGTGCCAGCAGCGGGGGGACAGGGGCGGACACTGAAGCTTTCTTT. Protein: CASSGGTGADTEAFF. The V call is TRBV9, the J call TRBJ1-1; 10 positions agree with TRBD1. The V gene's germline CDR1 is SGDLS and CDR2 YYNGEE. This CDR3 spans 15 amino acids. Trimming removed 3 bases from V and 3 bases from J; junction bases left unmatched: 5.

The chain couples TRBV7-3 to TRBJ2-1, with 8 nucleotides matching TRBD2. The CDR3 extends over 14 amino acids. In germline, CDR1 is SGHTA, CDR2 FQGTGA. Germline trimming cut 2 bases from V and 9 bases from J; bases unmatched to any gene: 6. As DNA, the CDR3 is TGTGCCAGCAGCTTAGCGGGGGGAAGCAGTGAGCAGTTCTTC. Its protein product is CASSLAGGSSEQFF.

The rearrangement joins TRBV9 to TRBJ2-2; D unresolved. The CDR3 consists of 13 residues. The germline V gene encodes CDR1 SGDLS and CDR2 YYNGEE. The V and J ends lost 1 base and 5 bases respectively, with 6 bases between them. CDR3 bases: TGTGCCAGCAGCGTATCTGGTACCGGGGAGCTGTTTTTT. This gives the protein CASSVSGTGELFF.

This chain joins TRBV2 and TRBJ2-7; TRBD1 matches at 9 bases. Trimming at V came to 5 bases and at J to 3 bases, leaving 5 bases not matched to a gene. Germline loops: CDR1 SNHLY, CDR2 FYNNEI. This CDR3 region has 14 residues. The CDR3 loop reads CASSPPGQGYEQYF. The CDR3 DNA reads TGTGCCAGCAGTCCTCCGGGACAGGGCTACGAGCAGTACTTC.

This clone was seen a few times. This chain uses TRBV12-5 with TRBJ2-1; maybe TRBD2 (5 bases). Trimming pared 6 bases from V and 3 bases from J, leaving 12 bases between. CDR3 length: 14 residues. CDR1 and CDR2 from the germline V gene are LGHNT and FRNRAP. The CDR3 DNA follows: TGTGCTAGTGGGTTAACCGGGAACTACAATGAGCAGTTCTTC. Encoded protein: CASGLTGNYNEQFF.

The genes are TRBV7-2 and TRBJ2-1; tentatively, D is TRBD1 (5 bases). Germline V lookup: CDR1 SGHTA, CDR2 FQGNSA. This CDR3 is 15 amino acids long. Trimming pared 5 bases from V and 2 bases from J, leaving 13 bases between. The CDR3 region has the DNA TGTGCCAGCAGCCTTGACAGTCAACCCTACAATGAGCAGTTCTTC. It codes for CASSLDSQPYNEQFF.

The rearrangement joins TRBV5-6 to TRBJ2-7, with D possibly being TRBD1 or TRBD2 (5 bases each). Germline V gene data show CDR1 as SGHDT and CDR2 as YYEEEE. This CDR3 has 15 residues. V gave up 2 bases and J gave up 4 bases, with 16 bases separating them. The chain's CDR3 is CASSFSAAGRYEQYF. DNA for the CDR3: TGTGCCAGCAGCTTCTCAGCGGCAGGGCGGTACGAGCAGTACTTC.

J is TRBJ1-1 and V is TRBV30; a weak D match, TRBD1 (5 bases). The CDR3 consists of 14 residues. The V and J ends lost 4 bases and 5 bases respectively, with 17 bases between them. Germline loops: CDR1 GTSNPN, CDR2 SVGIG (reference sequence). The CDR3 protein is CAWTGGFLGTEAFF. The CDR3 DNA sequence: TGTGCCTGGACTGGGGGATTTCTGGGGACTGAAGCTTTCTTT.

This clone was seen only once. The chain joins TRBV7-3 to TRBJ2-7; 7 nucleotides align to TRBD1. There are 13 residues in the CDR3. CDR1 is SGHTA and CDR2 is FQGTGA in the germline V gene. Trimming removed 6 bases from V and 5 bases from J; junction bases left unmatched: 7. CDR3 protein: CASRETGSHEQYF. In nucleotides, the CDR3 is TGTGCCAGCAGGGAGACAGGGAGCCACGAGCAGTACTTC.

This clone occurred a few times. The chain is built from TRBV2 and TRBJ1-6; D is undetermined. The V gene lost 0 bases and the J gene lost 15 bases, with 12 bases spanning the gap. The germline V gene encodes CDR1 SNHLY and CDR2 FYNNEI. This CDR3 contains 13 residues. The CDR3 DNA is TGTGCCAGCAGTGAAGCGCGACCCTCAGGCCTCCACTTT. Translated: CASSEARPSGLHF.

The CDR3 loop reads CASGRAGTFYNSPLHF. The CDR3 nucleotides read TGTGCCAGCGGCCGTGCGGGCACTTTTTATAATTCACCCCTCCACTTT. The chain recombines TRBV28 with TRBJ1-6, with D unresolved. This CDR3 is built from 16 residues. Looked up from germline, CDR1 is MDHEN and CDR2 is SYDVKM. The V end lost 8 bases, the J end lost 4 bases, and 18 bases lay between the germline ends.

This chain links TRBV27 with TRBJ2-3, with D perhaps TRBD1 (7 bases). CDR1 is MNHEY, CDR2 SMNVEV, per germline (reference sequence). The CDR3 consists of 13 residues. V was cut by 11 bases and J by 4 bases, with 16 bases left in between. In DNA, the CDR3 is TGTGCCGCGGGACAGTACCCTCCAGATACGCAGTATTTT. This codes for CAAGQYPPDTQYF.

The chain links TRBV6-5 to TRBJ2-7; the D call may be TRBD1 or TRBD2 (5 bases each). The CDR3 totals 12 residues. Germline V gene sequence: CDR1 MNHEY, CDR2 SVGAGI. Deletions cut 6 bases from V and 6 bases from J, with 12 bases between. CDR3 sequence (DNA): TGTGCCAGCAGGGGGGACGGTCTCGAGCAGTACTTC. It translates to CASRGDGLEQYF.

This chain links TRBV12-3 or TRBV12-4 with TRBJ2-2; 7 bases fit TRBD2. This CDR3 is built from 13 residues. Unmatched junction bases numbered 4, after V lost 7 bases and J lost 5 bases. The CDR3 nucleotides are TGTGCCAGCATCTCGCGGGGGACCGGGGAGCTGTTTTTT. Its protein is CASISRGTGELFF.

This chain joins TRBV6-2 or TRBV6-3 and TRBJ1-1, with TRBD1 identical over 8 bases. The J segment lost 6 bases and the V segment lost 0 bases, leaving 3 bases of the junction unmatched. This CDR3 contains 14 residues. Per the germline V gene, CDR1 is MNHEY and CDR2 is SVGEGT. CDR3 sequence: CASSYSWTGSEAFF. CDR3 sequence (DNA): TGTGCCAGCAGTTACTCTTGGACAGGGTCTGAAGCTTTCTTT.

The CDR3 here is CASSYSGTGGSYEQYF. CDR3 DNA sequence: TGTGCCAGCAGTTACTCAGGGACAGGGGGCTCCTACGAGCAGTACTTC. This chain connects TRBV6-6 to TRBJ2-7; TRBD1 matches 11 bases. This CDR3 has 16 residues. V trimming: 0 bases; J trimming: 0 bases; junction bases outside the gene matches: 1. Germline V gene sequence: CDR1 MNHNY, CDR2 SVGAGI (reference sequence).

The chain joins TRBV4-2 to TRBJ2-3; perhaps TRBD2 as D (6 bases). The CDR3 runs 15 residues. Germline V gene lookup returns CDR1 LGHNA and CDR2 YNFKEQ. The ends were cut back, 1 base at V and 2 bases at J, with 10 bases in the middle. CDR3: CASSQGTGDTDTQYF. The CDR3 DNA follows: TGTGCCAGCAGCCAAGGTACGGGGGACACAGATACGCAGTATTTT.

The chain uses TRBV3-1 (or the pseudogene TRBV3-2) and TRBJ2-3; D is uncertain. The CDR3 length is 12 residues. CDR1 is LGHDT, CDR2 YNNKEL, per germline (reference sequence). V was pared by 0 bases and J by 6 bases, with 4 bases between. CDR3 sequence (DNA): TGTGCCAGCAGCCAAGATCTTGATACGCAGTATTTT. It translates to CASSQDLDTQYF.

The chain uses TRBV3-1 (or the pseudogene TRBV3-2) and TRBJ2-7; no clear D. The CDR3 is 14 amino acids. Germline V gene sequence: CDR1 LGHDT, CDR2 YNNKEL (reference sequence). Trimming pared 6 bases from V and 0 bases from J, leaving 12 bases between. Here the CDR3 DNA reads TGTGCCAGCAGTTCACAGATCAGCTCCTACGAGCAGTACTTC. It codes for CASSSQISSYEQYF.

The J gene is TRBJ1-1, the V gene TRBV5-1, with a possible D match to TRBD1 (5 bases). Germline V lookup: CDR1 SGHRS, CDR2 YFSETQ. The V end lost 0 bases, the J end lost 10 bases, and 7 bases lay between the germline ends. The CDR3 consists of 11 residues. CDR3 nucleotides: TGCGCCAGCAGCTTGGCGGGGGGAGCTTTCTTT. This encodes CASSLAGGAFF.

The chain recombines TRBV4-1 with TRBJ1-6; TRBD1 matches at 8 bases. Germline V gene data show CDR1 as MGHRA and CDR2 as YSYEKL. The CDR3 totals 15 residues. The ends lost 3 bases at V and 8 bases at J; junction bases unmatched: 6. This CDR3 is CASSQSGGVYSPLHF. The CDR3 DNA reads as TGCGCCAGCAGCCAGTCAGGGGGCGTGTATTCACCCCTCCACTTT.

V usage is TRBV7-2 and J usage is TRBJ2-3; 9 bases match TRBD2. V trimming: 6 bases; J trimming: 6 bases; junction bases outside the gene matches: 7. Germline V lookup: CDR1 SGHTA, CDR2 FQGNSA. There are 14 residues in the CDR3. CDR3 sequence: CASRSGTSKDTQYF. CDR3 DNA: TGTGCCAGCAGGTCCGGGACTAGCAAGGATACGCAGTATTTT.

This rearrangement joins TRBV12-5 to TRBJ2-7, with D possibly being TRBD1 (6 bases). Trimming took 4 bases from V and 4 from J, leaving 17 bases between them. Germline-derived CDR1 and CDR2 are LGHNT and FRNRAP. The CDR3 consists of 15 residues. CDR3 protein: CASGYQGLGGYEQYF. The CDR3 DNA reads as TGTGCTAGTGGTTATCAGGGCTTAGGGGGTTACGAGCAGTACTTC.

This chain links TRBV11-3 with TRBJ2-1; D is possibly TRBD1 or TRBD2 (6 bases each). Trimming removed 2 bases from V and 9 bases from J, with 11 bases in between. The length of the CDR3 is 13 residues. CDR1 and CDR2 (germline): SGHNT, YENEEA. CDR3 in amino acids: CASSLRRGSEQFF. The CDR3 nucleotides read TGTGCCAGCAGCTTACGGAGGGGGTCTGAGCAGTTCTTC.

The V call is TRBV29-1, the J call TRBJ1-4; no firm D call. Germline V lookup: CDR1 SQVTM, CDR2 ANQGSEA. There are 12 residues in the CDR3. V was shortened by 4 bases and J by 7 bases, with 10 bases between the two germline ends. The CDR3 DNA reads TGCAGCGTTGGATCGGGAAGTGAAAAACTGTTTTTT. It codes for CSVGSGSEKLFF.